These 32 T cell receptor beta chains were all obtained from the same sample, sequenced in a study of blood T cell repertoires in COVID-19. Clones were sequenced by immunoSEQ multiplex PCR, and TCRdb holds only the in-frame ones, with some missing. The profile shows about 260,000 clones, about 90% of them singletons. The specimen was peripheral blood. The source of these receptors is a woman in her 30s with COVID-19, enrolled during active disease.

This clone was seen a single time. The rearrangement joins TRBV6-2 or TRBV6-3 to TRBJ1-1, with D hard to call. Germline lookup yields CDR1 MNHEY and CDR2 SVGEGT. This CDR3 spans 12 amino acids. Trimming shortened V by 6 bases and J by 6 bases, and 11 bases separated the two germline ends. Here the CDR3 DNA reads TGTGCCAGCAGCCCTCAGTACGCTGAAGCTTTCTTT. This translates into CASSPQYAEAFF.

The chain employs TRBV7-9 and TRBJ2-7, with TRBD2 identical over 12 bases. The V gene end was trimmed by 5 bases and the J gene end by 7 bases; junction bases not matched to a gene: 3. The CDR3 length is 13 residues. Germline CDR1 SEHNR, CDR2 FQNEAQ (reference sequence). CDR3 residues: CASSALAGGEQYF. As DNA, the CDR3 is TGTGCCAGCAGCGCACTAGCGGGAGGAGAGCAGTACTTC. Full variable domain (rest looked up from reference TRBV7-9 and TRBJ2-7): DTGVSQNPRHKITKRGQNVTFRCDPISEHNRLYWYRQTLGQGPEFLTYFQNEAQLEKSRLLSDRFSAERPKGSFSTLEIQRTEQGDSAMYLCASSALAGGEQYFGPGTRLTVT.

The chain recombines TRBV19 with TRBJ2-7; 7 nucleotides agree with TRBD1. Germline V CDR1 and CDR2: LNHDA, SQIVND (reference sequence). The J segment lost 5 bases and the V segment lost 1 base, leaving 2 bases of the junction unmatched. The CDR3 is 13 residues long. The CDR3 DNA sequence: TGTGCCAGTAGTATAGTGAGGGGGCACGAGCAGTACTTC. Its translation is CASSIVRGHEQYF.

J is TRBJ2-7 and V is TRBV6-5; maybe TRBD2 (6 bases). In germline, CDR1 is MNHEY, CDR2 SVGAGI. V was clipped by 7 bases and J by 2 bases, with 9 bases between them. This CDR3 has 12 residues. This CDR3 reads CASTAGTYEQYF. Written as DNA, the CDR3 is TGTGCCAGCACGGCGGGAACCTACGAGCAGTACTTC.

V gene TRBV24-1 combines with J gene TRBJ1-2; D remains unclear. The CDR3 extends over 13 amino acids. CDR1 is KGHDR, CDR2 SFDVKD, per germline. Trimming removed 1 base from V and 5 bases from J, with 7 bases in between. CDR3 amino acids: CATSDLGGYGYTF. As DNA, the CDR3 is TGTGCCACCAGTGATTTAGGAGGTTATGGCTACACCTTC.

The J gene is TRBJ1-1, the V gene TRBV19; D is perhaps TRBD1 (6 bases). The CDR3 length is 16 residues. V was cut by 3 bases and J by 5 bases, with 19 bases left in between. Germline CDR1 LNHDA, CDR2 SQIVND (reference sequence). The chain's CDR3 is CASSISSGTIMTEAFF. The CDR3 DNA follows: TGTGCCAGTAGTATTTCATCCGGGACAATTATGACTGAAGCTTTCTTT.

This chain connects TRBV19 to TRBJ1-5; possible D gene TRBD1, 5 bases. Germline CDR1 is LNHDA and CDR2 is SQIVND (reference sequence). This CDR3 contains 15 residues. Trimming removed 3 bases at V and 0 bases at J, with 9 bases between. CDR3 DNA: TGTGCCAGTAGTATTAGGGGATATAGCAATCAGCCCCAGCATTTT. This gives the protein CASSIRGYSNQPQHF.

The V call is TRBV20-1, the J call TRBJ1-2; tentatively, D is TRBD1 (5 bases). The CDR3 has 12 amino acids. The V gene's germline CDR1 is DFQATT and CDR2 SNEGSKA (reference sequence). V was cut by 3 bases and J by 5 bases, with 10 bases left in between. CDR3 in amino acids: CSASKQEYGYTF. CDR3 bases: TGCAGTGCTAGTAAACAGGAGTATGGCTACACCTTC.

This chain uses TRBV7-8 with TRBJ2-1; 13 nucleotides match TRBD2. The germline V gene has CDR1 SGHVS and CDR2 FQNEAQ. J gave up 9 bases and V 1 base, and 9 bases lay outside the gene matches. The CDR3 is 17 residues long. The CDR3 spells CASSLGLLAGGPVEQFF. CDR3 in DNA: TGTGCCAGCAGCTTAGGCCTACTAGCGGGAGGGCCCGTTGAGCAGTTCTTC.

The rearrangement joins TRBV7-6 to TRBJ2-2; no reliable D call. The germline V gene encodes CDR1 SGHVS and CDR2 FNYEAQ. V dropped 4 bases and J dropped 6 bases, with 12 bases sitting between them. The CDR3 loop spans 14 amino acids. CDR3 region: CASSYPRRAGELFF. For the CDR3, the DNA is TGTGCCAGCAGCTACCCAAGACGGGCCGGGGAGCTGTTTTTT.

The CDR3 reads CASSTGPSDQPQHF. CDR3 nucleotides: TGTGCCAGCAGCACAGGGCCATCGGATCAGCCCCAGCATTTT. The chain uses TRBV7-2 and TRBJ1-5, with a tentative D call TRBD1 (6 bases). CDR3 size: 14 residues. Trimming removed 5 bases at V and 5 bases at J, with 13 bases between. CDR1 SGHTA and CDR2 FQGNSA come from the germline V gene.

V gene TRBV6-5 combines with J gene TRBJ1-2, with TRBD1 matching 7 bases. The CDR3 spans 12 residues. Germline CDR1 is MNHEY and CDR2 is SVGAGI. J lost 8 bases, V lost 7 bases, and 7 bases had no gene match. Here the CDR3 DNA reads TGTGCCAGCATTGCGAGACAGGGAGGCTACACCTTC. Residues: CASIARQGGYTF.

This clone appeared once. The J gene is TRBJ2-1, the V gene TRBV27; TRBD1 might be the D (6 bases). V was trimmed by 7 bases and J by 1 base, leaving 14 bases between them. This CDR3 has 15 amino acids. Germline V gene sequence: CDR1 MNHEY, CDR2 SMNVEV (reference sequence). CDR3 nucleotide sequence: TGTGCCAGCAAACAGGGTAGTATTTCCTACAATGAGCAGTTCTTC. It codes for CASKQGSISYNEQFF.

The chain uses TRBV28 and TRBJ1-5; 7 bases are shared with TRBD1. The CDR3 is made up of 15 amino acids. V was pared by 6 bases and J by 2 bases, with 7 bases of the junction left unmatched. Germline CDR1 and CDR2: MDHEN and SYDVKM. CDR3 region: CASSGAGGGNQPQHF. As DNA, the CDR3 is TGTGCCAGCAGCGGGGCAGGGGGTGGCAATCAGCCCCAGCATTTT.

V and J are TRBV6-5 and TRBJ1-2, with 8 bases lining up with TRBD1. J was trimmed by 7 bases and V by 2 bases; bases with no gene match: 9. The CDR3 has 15 residues. The germline V gene has CDR1 MNHEY and CDR2 SVGAGI. The CDR3, as DNA: TGTGCCAGCAGTTACCGGACAGGGATAGCTGGTGGCTACACCTTC. Protein sequence: CASSYRTGIAGGYTF.

The chain employs TRBV6-5 and TRBJ2-1; D is ambiguous. CDR3 size: 13 residues. V was clipped by 5 bases and J by 4 bases, with 9 bases between them. CDR1 MNHEY and CDR2 SVGAGI come from the germline V gene. The CDR3 DNA follows: TGTGCCAGCAGTCGCGCCGAATACAATGAGCAGTTCTTC. It yields the protein CASSRAEYNEQFF.

V is TRBV5-1 and J is TRBJ1-2; D is undetermined. Trimming left V 0 bases short and J 6 bases short, with 12 bases between. The germline CDR1 and CDR2 sequences are SGHRS and YFSETQ. The CDR3 has 14 amino acids. CDR3 sequence: CASSLDVMEDGYTF. The CDR3 bases are TGCGCCAGCAGCTTGGATGTAATGGAGGATGGCTACACCTTC.

The chain recombines TRBV27 with TRBJ2-7, with unresolved D. The CDR3 extends over 14 amino acids. V was pared by 3 bases and J by 6 bases, with 15 bases between. The germline V gene has CDR1 MNHEY and CDR2 SMNVEV (reference sequence). CDR3 region: CASSFAADIGEQYF. The CDR3 DNA is TGTGCCAGCAGTTTTGCGGCGGATATTGGCGAGCAGTACTTC.

The genes are TRBV28 and TRBJ1-4; the D is unclear. In germline, CDR1 is MDHEN, CDR2 SYDVKM. The CDR3 runs 11 residues. V was pared by 6 bases and J by 8 bases, with 7 bases between. The CDR3 sequence is CASRLGEKLFF. For the CDR3, the DNA is TGTGCCAGCAGACTAGGGGAAAAACTGTTTTTT.

This chain uses TRBV7-3 with TRBJ2-7; perhaps TRBD1 as D (5 bases). Germline CDR1 and CDR2: SGHTA and FQGTGA. The germline V and J ends were trimmed by 5 bases and 7 bases, with 15 bases remaining between them. The CDR3 is 13 amino acids. CDR3 protein: CASSPQGFAEQYF. The CDR3 DNA reads TGTGCCAGCAGCCCCCAGGGTTTTGCGGAGCAGTACTTC.

This rearrangement joins TRBV5-1 to TRBJ2-7, with 7 bases identical to TRBD2. Germline V gives CDR1 SGHRS, CDR2 YFSETQ. Trimming cost V 0 bases and J 3 bases; bases outside gene matches: 9. The CDR3 contains 16 residues. The CDR3 nucleotides are TGCGCCAGCAGCTTGGGTTTAGTCAGGGAGGGCTACGAGCAGTACTTC. This encodes CASSLGLVREGYEQYF.

The chain couples TRBV7-9 to TRBJ2-3; tentatively, D is TRBD2 (6 bases). CDR1 is SEHNR and CDR2 is FQNEAQ in the germline V gene (reference sequence). The V end was cut by 5 bases, the J end by 2 bases, with 17 bases between. The CDR3 covers 16 residues. The CDR3 sequence: CASSPGPGLVTDTQYF. The CDR3 coding sequence is TGTGCCAGCAGCCCAGGGCCGGGACTCGTCACAGATACGCAGTATTTT. The entire variable domain, with the rest obtained from reference TRBV7-9 and TRBJ2-3, is as follows: DTGVSQNPRHKITKRGQNVTFRCDPISEHNRLYWYRQTLGQGPEFLTYFQNEAQLEKSRLLSDRFSAERPKGSFSTLEIQRTEQGDSAMYLCASSPGPGLVTDTQYFGPGTRLTVL.

The chain is built from TRBV5-1 and TRBJ2-3; 13 bases are a match to TRBD2. The junction had 8 bases not matched to a gene; V was cut back by 4 bases and J by 0 bases. Germline loops: CDR1 SGHRS, CDR2 YFSETQ. CDR3 length equals 18 residues. The CDR3 sequence: CASSLGTSGIGSTDTQYF. For the CDR3, the DNA is TGCGCCAGCAGCCTCGGGACTAGCGGGATTGGTAGCACAGATACGCAGTATTTT.

This clone was observed a few times. The chain links TRBV6-2 or TRBV6-3 to TRBJ2-3; 10 bases are shared with TRBD1. V was pared by 0 bases and J by 4 bases, with 1 base of the junction left unmatched. Germline CDR1 is MNHEY and CDR2 is SVGEGT. The CDR3 is made up of 15 amino acids. The CDR3: CASSYSTGGADTQYF. In nucleotides, the CDR3 is TGTGCCAGCAGTTACTCGACAGGGGGCGCAGATACGCAGTATTTT.

CDR3 nucleotides: TGTGCCACCAGTGATGCCACAGGGTTGGGGGGCAATCAGCCCCAGCATTTT. Residues: CATSDATGLGGNQPQHF. This chain connects TRBV24-1 to TRBJ1-5; possibly TRBD1 for D (6 bases). This CDR3 has 17 amino acids. Germline V gene sequence: CDR1 KGHDR, CDR2 SFDVKD. V lost 3 bases to trimming and J lost 2 bases, with 16 bases between them.

V usage is TRBV12-3 or TRBV12-4 and J usage is TRBJ2-4; the D gene is possibly TRBD2 (6 bases). V dropped 7 bases and J dropped 7 bases, with 8 bases sitting between them. The CDR3 consists of 11 residues. The chain's CDR3 is CASMGRNIQYF. The CDR3 coding sequence is TGTGCCAGCATGGGGAGGAACATTCAGTACTTC.

This rearrangement joins TRBV15 to TRBJ2-1; D is possibly TRBD2 (6 bases). The CDR3 has 14 residues. Germline V gene lookup returns CDR1 LNHNV and CDR2 YYDKDF (reference sequence). V lost 6 bases to trimming and J lost 2 bases, with 11 bases between them. The CDR3 sequence: CATSTRLAYNEQFF. The CDR3 DNA is TGTGCCACCAGTACGCGACTAGCCTACAATGAGCAGTTCTTC.

The genes are TRBV30 and TRBJ1-2; the D gene is possibly TRBD1 (6 bases). CDR3 length: 12 residues. Germline CDR1 is GTSNPN and CDR2 is SVGIG (reference sequence). Between the trimmed V and J ends, which lost 4 bases and 8 bases, there was a span of 14 bases. The CDR3 bases are TGTGCCTGGATAACAGGGTTCGGCGGCTACACCTTC. It codes for CAWITGFGGYTF.

The V gene is TRBV11-2, the J gene TRBJ2-5, with 9 bases that match TRBD2. Looked up from germline, CDR1 is SGHAT and CDR2 is FQNNGV. With V trimmed by 4 bases and J by 5 bases, 20 bases remained unmatched. CDR3 length: 19 amino acids. The chain's CDR3 is CASSSAGILREGPGETQYF. For the CDR3, the DNA is TGTGCCAGCAGCTCGGCCGGAATTTTGCGGGAGGGCCCGGGGGAGACCCAGTACTTC.

The chain uses TRBV15 and TRBJ2-7; D might be TRBD1 (6 bases). Deletions cut 1 base from V and 7 bases from J, with 8 bases between. The CDR3 runs to 12 residues. CDR1 is LNHNV, CDR2 YYDKDF, per germline (reference sequence). CDR3 nucleotide sequence: TGTGCCACCAGCAGAGGGGACATGGAGCAGTACTTC. Translation: CATSRGDMEQYF.

The CDR3 loop is CASSRQDSNQPQHF. CDR3 nucleotide sequence: TGTGCCAGCAGTCGACAGGATAGCAATCAGCCCCAGCATTTT. The rearrangement links TRBV6-5 to TRBJ1-5; TRBD1 might be the D (6 bases). The V and J ends lost 5 bases and 0 bases respectively, with 8 bases between them. Germline V gene sequence: CDR1 MNHEY, CDR2 SVGAGI. The CDR3 has 14 amino acids.

The V call is TRBV13, the J call TRBJ2-7; D might be TRBD1 (6 bases). V lost 5 bases to trimming and J lost 0 bases, with 11 bases between them. The CDR3 covers 14 residues. Germline V gives CDR1 PRHDT, CDR2 FYEKMQ (reference sequence). DNA for the CDR3: TGTGCCAGCAGCCACAGGGTGCTCTCCTACGAGCAGTACTTC. As protein: CASSHRVLSYEQYF. The whole variable domain, remainder taken from reference TRBV13 and TRBJ2-7, is AAGVIQSPRHLIKEKRETATLKCYPIPRHDTVYWYQQGPGQDPQFLISFYEKMQSDKGSIPDRFSAQQFSDYHSELNMSSLELGDSALYFCASSHRVLSYEQYFGPGTRLTVT.